A single T cell receptor (beta chain) is shown here with its context. Its antigen remains unknown. Other DNA sequences from this sample encode an identical CDR3 as well. The repertoire was sequenced with immunoSEQ multiplex PCR; TCRdb's copy has only in-frame clones and lacks some. The sample includes about 76,000 clones, approximately 91% of them seen just once. CDR3 size: 13 residues. Trimming pared 7 bases from V and 3 bases from J, leaving 12 bases between. Germline CDR1 and CDR2: LNHDA and SQIVND (reference sequence). The sample comes from a study of T cell responses to AZD1222 COVID-19 vaccine. Study-wide results and limits: White British donors predominated, females outnumbered males, and clonal diversity was possibly underestimated. Seropositive status at baseline applied to only five to seven AZD1222 recipients.

The material was peripheral blood, obtained on day 0 of AZD1222 vaccination. This clonotype was sampled from an adult in good health. The V and J genes are TRBV19 and TRBJ1-2; possible D gene TRBD1, 6 bases. CDR3 sequence reads: CASTLGQHYGYTF. CDR3 sequence (DNA): TGTGCCAGTACCCTAGGACAGCACTATGGCTACACCTTC.